This passage covers 30 T cell receptor beta chains from one sample sequenced in a study of blood T cells in healthy people across ages. The use of a sample-barcoded 5' primer and a J-beta primer mix characterized a second PCR of 7 to 11 cycles. TCRdb re-called the 5' RACE reads with MiXCR, one entry per CDR3 protein. The sample holds about 1.6 million distinct CDR3 sequences; roughly 32% are singletons and the top ten take 10% to 12%. Sequenced input: blood. These receptors were obtained from a woman aged 25 to 39 in good health.

The chain couples TRBV5-1 to TRBJ2-3, with TRBD2 matching 9 bases. Germline trimming cut 7 bases from V and 1 base from J; bases unmatched to any gene: 1. Per germline, CDR1 SGHRS and CDR2 YFSETQ. The CDR3 runs 13 residues. For the CDR3, the DNA is TGCGCCAGCGTAGCGGGGGGCACAGATACGCAGTATTTT. Encoded protein: CASVAGGTDTQYF.

This clonotype has only a few counts. V and J are TRBV27 and TRBJ2-5; the D is unclear. Germline V gene lookup returns CDR1 MNHEY and CDR2 SMNVEV (reference sequence). V lost 5 bases to trimming and J lost 1 base, with 11 bases between them. This CDR3 has 14 amino acids. The CDR3 reads CASSPQWVQETQYF. CDR3 coding DNA: TGTGCCAGCAGTCCGCAATGGGTCCAAGAGACCCAGTACTTC.

The chain combines TRBV7-9 with TRBJ1-5; D is perhaps TRBD1 (5 bases). The ends were cut back, 5 bases at V and 2 bases at J, with 16 bases in the middle. The CDR3 has 16 amino acids. CDR1 SEHNR and CDR2 FQNEAQ come from the germline V gene (reference sequence). The CDR3 bases are TGTGCCAGCAGCCCGTGGATGGGGGAGGGCAATCAGCCCCAGCATTTT. Its protein is CASSPWMGEGNQPQHF.

CDR3 sequence reads: CASSYKLAGGLDEQFF. For the CDR3, the DNA is TGTGCCAGCAGTTATAAGCTAGCGGGAGGGTTGGATGAGCAGTTCTTC. This rearrangement joins TRBV6-6 to TRBJ2-1; TRBD2 matches 12 bases. The CDR3 spans 16 residues. V shed 3 bases and J 8 bases; nucleotides not matched to a gene: 8. The germline gives CDR1 MNHNY, CDR2 SVGAGI (reference sequence).

This clonotype has more than one count but fewer than ten. A single base separates this from a much larger clone, so it may be a read error. The J gene is TRBJ2-5, the V gene TRBV10-3; D gene unclear. This CDR3 contains 12 residues. CDR1 is ENHRY, CDR2 SYGVKD, per germline. CDR3 protein: CAISGNQEIQYF. CDR3 sequence (DNA): TGTGCCATCAGTGGTAATCAAGAGATCCAGTACTTC.

Note on this clonotype: Compared with germline, one end of the junction differs, possibly owing to a read error. The chain uses TRBV5-1 and TRBJ2-6, with 7 positions matching TRBD2. Looked up from germline, CDR1 is SGHRS and CDR2 is YFSETQ. The CDR3 spans 20 residues. CDR3 sequence (DNA): TGCGCCGGCAGCTTGGCCGGGGGAGGGGCCCTAAGCGCTGGGGCCAACGTCCTGACTTTC. It codes for CAGSLAGGGALSAGANVLTF.

This clonotype was counted at least ten times. The CDR3 loop is CASSLSRGSEQYF. CDR3 sequence (DNA): TGTGCCAGCAGTTTATCGAGGGGGTCCGAGCAGTACTTC. The chain employs TRBV27 and TRBJ2-7; tentative D call: TRBD1 (6 bases). In germline, CDR1 is MNHEY, CDR2 SMNVEV (reference sequence). This CDR3 region has 13 residues. V lost 0 bases, J lost 6 bases, and 9 bases lay in between.

This clonotype was picked up a small number of times. The rearrangement joins TRBV9 to TRBJ2-3; no clear D gene. The CDR3 length is 15 residues. Germline CDR1 reads SGDLS; CDR2 reads YYNGEE. Trimming removed 0 bases from V and 2 bases from J, with 10 bases in between. DNA for the CDR3: TGTGCCAGCAGCGTAGATAGAGATAACACAGATACGCAGTATTTT. It specifies CASSVDRDNTDTQYF. Complete variable domain (other parts from reference TRBV9 and TRBJ2-3): DSGVTQTPKHLITATGQRVTLRCSPRSGDLSVYWYQQSLDQGLQFLIQYYNGEERAKGNILERFSAQQFPDLHSELNLSSLELGDSALYFCASSVDRDNTDTQYFGPGTRLTVL.

The V gene is TRBV5-1, the J gene TRBJ1-2; no clear D gene. CDR1 and CDR2 (germline): SGHRS, YFSETQ. The CDR3 totals 15 residues. V was pared by 2 bases and J by 0 bases, with 11 bases between. CDR3 bases: TGCGCCAGCAGCTTCGTGGGAACCTCTAACTATGGCTACACCTTC. It encodes CASSFVGTSNYGYTF.

This clonotype was observed a few times. The chain links TRBV4-1 to TRBJ2-2, with a possible D match to TRBD1 (5 bases). The length of the CDR3 is 14 residues. Trimming left V 6 bases short and J 4 bases short, with 12 bases between. Germline CDR1 and CDR2: MGHRA and YSYEKL. The CDR3 region has the DNA TGCGCCAGCAGTTCCCCAGGGCGCACCGGGGAGCTGTTTTTT. It codes for CASSSPGRTGELFF.

V is TRBV20-1 and J is TRBJ2-7; 7 bases are a match to TRBD2. The CDR3 sequence is 13 residues long. Germline CDR1 reads DFQATT; CDR2 reads SNEGSKA (reference sequence). Unmatched junction bases numbered 4, after V lost 3 bases and J lost 2 bases. The CDR3 protein is CSASGGNPYEQYF. The CDR3 DNA reads TGCAGTGCTAGCGGGGGGAACCCCTACGAGCAGTACTTC.

CDR3 coding DNA: TGTGCCAGCAGCGTTACGGCTAGCACAGATACGCAGTATTTT. Translated, it gives CASSVTASTDTQYF. The gene calls are TRBV9 and TRBJ2-3; D is undetermined. Trimming left V 2 bases short and J 0 bases short, with 7 bases between. The CDR3 is 14 amino acids. Germline V gene data show CDR1 as SGDLS and CDR2 as YYNGEE.

This clonotype was counted only a few times. The chain couples TRBV20-1 to TRBJ2-1; D is ambiguous. Germline V gene lookup returns CDR1 DFQATT and CDR2 SNEGSKA (reference sequence). This CDR3 comprises 10 residues. The ends were cut back, 5 bases at V and 5 bases at J, with 4 bases in the middle. The CDR3 is CSAQHNEQFF. In DNA form, the CDR3 reads TGCAGTGCTCAGCACAATGAGCAGTTCTTC.

This clonotype has a handful of counts. The chain carries TRBV28 and TRBJ2-1, with 12 bases aligning to TRBD1. This CDR3 region has 16 residues. The germline V gene encodes CDR1 MDHEN and CDR2 SYDVKM. The junction had 12 bases not matched to a gene; V was cut back by 6 bases and J by 9 bases. CDR3 sequence reads: CASSSPRDRGRVEQFF. The CDR3 DNA sequence: TGTGCCAGCAGCAGCCCCCGGGACAGGGGGCGCGTTGAGCAGTTCTTC.

This clonotype was observed a few times. V gene TRBV12-3 or TRBV12-4 combines with J gene TRBJ2-1, with TRBD2 identical over 10 bases. The length of the CDR3 is 15 residues. Germline trimming cut 7 bases from V and 5 bases from J; bases unmatched to any gene: 8. The CDR3 sequence is CASKKLAGGNNEQFF. The CDR3 DNA reads TGTGCCAGCAAAAAGTTAGCGGGAGGCAACAATGAGCAGTTCTTC.

This clonotype has more than one count but fewer than ten. The rearrangement links TRBV7-2 to TRBJ2-5; 7 nucleotides line up with TRBD1. The ends lost 5 bases at V and 4 bases at J; junction bases unmatched: 10. The germline gives CDR1 SGHTA, CDR2 FQGNSA. The CDR3 consists of 15 residues. The CDR3 sequence is CASSRMGTVGETQYF. The CDR3 DNA reads TGTGCCAGCAGCCGAATGGGGACAGTAGGAGAGACCCAGTACTTC.

This chain connects TRBV20-1 to TRBJ2-7; a possible D gene is TRBD2 (5 bases). Trimming removed 5 bases at V and 1 base at J, with 18 bases between. The germline CDR1 and CDR2 sequences are DFQATT and SNEGSKA (reference sequence). CDR3 length: 15 residues. In nucleotides, the CDR3 is TGCAGTGCTTCACCTAGCTACTACCGTTCCTACGAGCAGTACTTC. Protein product: CSASPSYYRSYEQYF.

To note about this clonotype: With a much larger clone just one base away, this may be a read error. The chain employs TRBV11-2 and TRBJ2-1; possibly TRBD1 for D (6 bases). The CDR3 has 13 amino acids. CDR1 is SGHAT, CDR2 FQNNGV, per germline. Trimming took 4 bases from V and 9 from J, leaving 13 bases between them. The CDR3 coding sequence is TGTGCCAGCAGCTCCCACAGGGATGCTGAGCAGTTCTTC. Translating it yields CASSSHRDAEQFF. Looking up the rest from reference TRBV11-2 and TRBJ2-1 gives the full variable domain: EAGVAQSPRYKIIEKRQSVAFWCNPISGHATLYWYQQILGQGPKLLIQFQNNGVVDDSQLPKDRFSAERLKGVDSTLKIQPAKLEDSAVYLCASSSHRDAEQFFGPGTRLTVL.

Comments on this clonotype: The junction departs from germline at one end; a sequencing error may be responsible. The chain has TRBV5-4 and TRBJ2-3, with unresolved D. Per germline, CDR1 SGHNT and CDR2 YYREEE (reference sequence). The CDR3 runs 14 residues. The CDR3 loop reads CASSLEPATDTQYF. The CDR3 DNA reads as TGCGCCAGCAGCTTGGAACCGGCCACAGATACGCAGTATTTT.

This clonotype appeared a few times. The chain employs TRBV6-1 and TRBJ2-1; maybe TRBD1 (6 bases). The CDR3 is 13 residues long. CDR1 is MNHNS and CDR2 is SASEGT in the germline V gene. The V end lost 3 bases, the J end lost 13 bases, and 16 bases lay between the germline ends. The CDR3 spells CASSERLGGQQFF. CDR3 DNA sequence: TGTGCCAGCAGTGAGCGGCTAGGGGGACAACAGTTCTTC.

The sample holds a few counts of this clonotype. J is TRBJ2-7 and V is TRBV29-1, with 14 bases lining up with TRBD2. CDR1 and CDR2 from the germline V gene are SQVTM and ANQGSEA. V shed 5 bases, J shed 4 bases, and the junction held 4 bases outside the gene matches. The CDR3 totals 14 residues. The CDR3 protein is CSVKGTSGSYEQYF. The CDR3 nucleotides read TGCAGCGTTAAAGGGACTAGCGGGAGTTACGAGCAGTACTTC.

This clonotype was detected only a few times. V usage is TRBV5-4 and J usage is TRBJ2-1, with 13 bases that match TRBD2. Germline V CDR1 and CDR2: SGHNT, YYREEE (reference sequence). Trimming at V came to 5 bases and at J to 2 bases, leaving 4 bases not matched to a gene. The length of the CDR3 is 16 residues. CDR3 amino acids: CASRQGTSGAYNEQFF. CDR3 DNA: TGTGCCAGCAGACAGGGGACTAGCGGGGCCTACAATGAGCAGTTCTTC.

This chain uses TRBV20-1 with TRBJ1-2; tentative D call: TRBD1 (6 bases). Germline values: CDR1 DFQATT, CDR2 SNEGSKA (reference sequence). CDR3 size: 14 residues. Trimming removed 1 base from V and 3 bases from J, with 12 bases in between. The CDR3 here is CSARAGGADYGYTF. The CDR3 DNA reads as TGCAGTGCTAGAGCGGGGGGCGCGGACTATGGCTACACCTTC.

The sample holds a few counts of this clonotype. V usage is TRBV10-2 and J usage is TRBJ2-4, with D perhaps TRBD1 (5 bases). Germline CDR1 and CDR2: WSHSY and SAAADI. V was shortened by 4 bases and J by 13 bases, with 14 bases between the two germline ends. CDR3 length: 12 residues. Here the CDR3 DNA reads TGCGCCAGCAGTGCCCAGACAGACGTGCAGTACTTC. Translated: CASSAQTDVQYF.

In its sample, this clonotype was seen a few times. The chain employs TRBV20-1 and TRBJ2-7; unclear D gene. V was trimmed by 6 bases and J by 7 bases, leaving 13 bases between them. The CDR3 totals 11 residues. The germline V gene encodes CDR1 DFQATT and CDR2 SNEGSKA (reference sequence). Here the CDR3 DNA reads TGCAGTGCCGAAGCTCAGAAAGAGCAGTACTTC. As protein: CSAEAQKEQYF.

Many counts were recorded for this clonotype. The J gene is TRBJ2-3, the V gene TRBV7-2; D perhaps matches TRBD2 (5 bases). In germline, CDR1 is SGHTA, CDR2 FQGNSA. V lost 5 bases and J 2 bases, leaving 11 bases between the germline ends. The CDR3 is made up of 14 amino acids. The CDR3 protein is CASSLRGNTDTQYF. The CDR3 DNA reads TGTGCCAGCAGCCTGCGAGGGAACACAGATACGCAGTATTTT.

This chain connects TRBV28 to TRBJ1-1, with D possibly being TRBD1 (5 bases). The CDR3 runs 15 residues. Between the trimmed V and J ends, which lost 8 bases and 2 bases, there was a span of 18 bases. Germline V gene lookup returns CDR1 MDHEN and CDR2 SYDVKM. The CDR3 nucleotides are TGTGCCAGCCGGATGGGGGGGGTGGGCAACACTGAAGCTTTCTTT. It is translated as CASRMGGVGNTEAFF.

The gene calls are TRBV18 and TRBJ2-7; unclear D gene. This CDR3 contains 15 residues. Trimming took 8 bases from V and 2 from J, leaving 19 bases between them. The germline CDR1 and CDR2 sequences are KGHSH and LQKENI. The CDR3 DNA reads as TGTGCCAGCCCGCCTACTACCTACAACCCCTACGAGCAGTACTTC. Protein product: CASPPTTYNPYEQYF. Full variable domain (remainder filled in from reference TRBV18 and TRBJ2-7): NAGVMQNPRHLVRRRGQEARLRCSPMKGHSHVYWYRQLPEEGLKFMVYLQKENIIDESGMPKERFSAEFPKEGPSILRIQQVVRGDSAAYFCASPPTTYNPYEQYFGPGTRLTVT.

This clonotype came up a few times. The chain employs TRBV20-1 and TRBJ1-2; D might be TRBD1 (6 bases). CDR1 is DFQATT, CDR2 SNEGSKA, per germline (reference sequence). V lost 7 bases and J lost 0, with 12 bases in between. The CDR3 is 13 amino acids. CDR3 DNA: TGCAGTGGCGAGGGGGGAGCTAACTATGGCTACACCTTC. It encodes CSGEGGANYGYTF.

This clonotype was seen a handful of times. V usage is TRBV4-1 and J usage is TRBJ2-7; 9 positions match TRBD1. The CDR3 runs to 16 residues. V dropped 0 bases and J dropped 6; count of bases not matched to a gene: 9. CDR1 and CDR2 from the germline V gene are MGHRA and YSYEKL. The CDR3 DNA reads as TGCGCCAGCAGCCAAGATCCGGGGGACAGGGTATTCGAGCAGTACTTC. Its translation is CASSQDPGDRVFEQYF.